These 13 T cell receptor beta chains originate from one sample sequenced in a study of lung T cells in sarcoidosis with Löfgren's syndrome. MiXCR, applied by TCRdb to the reads, yields one record per CDR3 protein. The table has 60,000 to 65,000 distinct CDR3 sequences, approximately 22% seen once. The source material was CD4+ T cells from PBMCs. Receptors were obtained from a human donor with sarcoidosis (Löfgren's syndrome or another form), or a control subject (not recorded which).

This clonotype occurred many times. V gene TRBV6-1 combines with J gene TRBJ2-4, with D perhaps matching TRBD1 (6 bases). The CDR3 sequence is 13 residues long. Trimming pared 7 bases from V and 8 bases from J, leaving 15 bases between. CDR1 and CDR2 (germline): MNHNS, SASEGT. For the CDR3, the DNA is TGTGCCAGCAAAAAACAGGGTTCGGACATTCAGTACTTC. It codes for CASKKQGSDIQYF.

In regard to this clonotype: This may be a read error: a much more frequent sequence differs by one nucleotide. The chain employs TRBV6-1 and TRBJ2-3, with TRBD2 as a possible D gene (7 bases). Germline assignment: CDR1 MNHNS and CDR2 SASEGT. The CDR3 is made up of 15 amino acids. In DNA, the CDR3 is TGTACCAGCGGGCGAGGGGGGGGTCAAGGAGATACGCAGTATTTT. It encodes CTSGRGGGQGDTQYF.

The V gene is TRBV19, the J gene TRBJ2-5; 9 nucleotides match TRBD2. The CDR3 runs 16 residues. The germline gives CDR1 LNHDA, CDR2 SQIVND (reference sequence). With 5 bases clipped from V and 7 bases from J, the junction kept 14 bases outside the gene matches. The CDR3 DNA reads TGTGCCAGTAGTGCCGAGGGGACTAGCCCGAGACGGACCCAGTACTTC. Protein: CASSAEGTSPRRTQYF.

A remark on this clonotype: A much larger clone lies one base from this, so it may be a read error. The rearrangement joins TRBV7-2 to TRBJ2-5, with 9 bases identical to TRBD2. Germline V gene data show CDR1 as SGHTA and CDR2 as FQGNSA. The CDR3 covers 15 residues. The CDR3 protein is CAGSLSSGVQETQYF. Here the CDR3 DNA reads TGTGCCGGCAGCTTATCTAGCGGGGTACAAGAGACCCAGTACTTC.

This clonotype was counted ten times or more. This chain connects TRBV6-1 to TRBJ1-4, with unresolved D. The CDR3 has 14 amino acids. Germline lookup yields CDR1 MNHNS and CDR2 SASEGT. V dropped 3 bases and J dropped 7 bases, with 12 bases sitting between them. The CDR3, as DNA: TGTGCCAGCAGTGAGTGGACGAGGAGTGAAAAACTGTTTTTT. This codes for CASSEWTRSEKLFF.

This clonotype has only a few counts. A much larger clonotype is one base distant, so this may be a read error. The chain employs TRBV28 and TRBJ2-3; D remains ambiguous. The J call could be wrong; TRBJ1-5 is a better fit for the DNA end. Germline values: CDR1 MDHEN, CDR2 SYDVKM. The CDR3 spans 15 residues. The CDR3 bases are TGTGCCAGCAGTTTAAATCTGGGGAGCACAGATACGCAGCATTTT. Amino acids: CASSLNLGSTDTQHF.

The chain couples TRBV24-1 to TRBJ1-2; D is unclear. With 6 bases removed from V and 5 bases from J, the gap between germline ends came to 15 bases. Germline V lookup: CDR1 KGHDR, CDR2 SFDVKD. The CDR3 spans 14 residues. The CDR3 is CATSPARAGYGYTF. The CDR3 region has the DNA TGTGCCACCAGTCCAGCCCGCGCTGGGTATGGCTACACCTTC.

As to this clonotype: A read error may produce the germline difference seen at one junction end. V and J are TRBV7-2 and TRBJ2-1; TRBD1 is a possible D gene (6 bases). The germline gives CDR1 SGHTA, CDR2 FQGNSA. The CDR3 loop spans 13 amino acids. CDR3 loop: CANSLTGLDEQFF. The CDR3 DNA sequence: TGTGCCAACAGCTTGACAGGTTTGGATGAGCAGTTCTTC. Using reference TRBV7-2 and TRBJ2-1 for the parts outside the CDR3, the full variable domain is GAGVSQSPSNKVTEKGKDVELRCDPISGHTALYWYRQSLGQGLEFLIYFQGNSAPDKSGLPSDRFSAERTGGSVSTLTIQRTQQEDSAVYLCANSLTGLDEQFFGPGTRLTVL.

This clonotype was seen many times. The rearrangement links TRBV20-1 to TRBJ2-3, with unresolved D. V dropped 0 bases and J dropped 2 bases, with 18 bases sitting between them. From germline, CDR1 is DFQATT and CDR2 SNEGSKA (reference sequence). The CDR3 is 17 amino acids. The DNA for the CDR3 is TGCAGTGCTAGAGATCCGGTTCTCCCGGCTACCACAGATACGCAGTATTTT. This encodes CSARDPVLPATTDTQYF.

The chain joins TRBV28 to TRBJ2-2; D is perhaps TRBD1 or TRBD2 (6 bases each). CDR3 length: 15 residues. The ends were cut back, 9 bases at V and 0 bases at J, with 14 bases in the middle. The germline V gene encodes CDR1 MDHEN and CDR2 SYDVKM. The CDR3 DNA follows: TGTGCCAGTAATGTGGGGGGCTCGAACACCGGGGAGCTGTTTTTT. This sequence encodes CASNVGGSNTGELFF.

This sequence joins TRBV12-3 or TRBV12-4 and TRBJ2-1, with D tentatively TRBD1 (6 bases). The V end lost 5 bases, the J end lost 2 bases, and 13 bases lay between the germline ends. CDR3 length: 15 amino acids. Written as DNA, the CDR3 is TGTGCCAGCAGTGGAGGACAGCTGACCTACAATGAGCAGTTCTTC. It encodes CASSGGQLTYNEQFF.

There are many counts of this clonotype. The chain uses TRBV20-1 and TRBJ2-1; TRBD1 aligns across 10 bases. The CDR3 has 15 amino acids. Per germline, CDR1 DFQATT and CDR2 SNEGSKA (reference sequence). V trimming: 3 bases; J trimming: 5 bases; junction bases outside the gene matches: 7. The CDR3: CSASPGQGTDNEQFF. The CDR3 coding sequence is TGCAGTGCTAGTCCGGGACAGGGGACGGACAATGAGCAGTTCTTC.

This clonotype was counted many times. The chain uses TRBV20-1 and TRBJ2-1; D may be TRBD1 (5 bases). This CDR3 comprises 15 residues. Germline CDR1 DFQATT, CDR2 SNEGSKA (reference sequence). Trimming left V 4 bases short and J 4 bases short, with 17 bases between. CDR3 sequence: CSAIKAQGVYNEQFF. The CDR3 coding sequence is TGCAGTGCTATTAAGGCCCAAGGGGTATACAATGAGCAGTTCTTC.